The TCR beta chain described here comes from a study of T-cell memory formation after mild COVID-19. CDR1 is SGHVS and CDR2 is FNYEAQ in the germline V gene. This CDR3 has 13 residues. V was shortened by 2 bases and J by 4 bases, with 9 bases between the two germline ends. TCRdb fed the 5' RACE reads into MiXCR, producing one record per CDR3 protein. The top ten hold around 13% of the sample, which has approximately 410,000 distinct CDR3 sequences, less than 25% seen once. The sample consisted of PBMCs or a T cell subset sorted from them (not recorded which). The clonotype comes from an adult woman who had mild COVID-19 (a few samples of this study predate the infection). Cell type and time point are not known. The rearrangement uses TRBV7-6 and TRBJ2-7; D is perhaps TRBD2 (5 bases). The DNA for the CDR3 is TGTGCCAGCAGCTTAAACGGACTTTACGAGCAGTACTTC. Residues: CASSLNGLYEQYF.